The clone carrying this T cell receptor beta chain was found once. What it recognizes is unknown. V was clipped by 2 bases and J by 11 bases, with 10 bases between them. Germline V lookup: CDR1 GTSNPN, CDR2 SVGIG (reference sequence). This CDR3 has 11 residues. The source of the sample is a study of T cell clones after liver transplantation. About the research overall: Without induction therapy, subjects received standard immunosuppression until 12-24 months post-transplant. Draws occurred before transplant, before withdrawal, and after complete or failed withdrawal. Overall study results and limits: A significant post-transplant drop in circulating graft-donor-reactive CD4 TCRbeta sequences occurred in most of the 8 subjects. In two subjects, few donor cells limited the measurable donor-reactive repertoire.

Data came from immunoSEQ multiplex PCR; TCRdb stores just in-frame clones and leaves some out. The sample has tens of thousands of clones; over 70% are singletons. The sequences come from CD4+ T cells from blood, collected before liver transplant. V and J are TRBV30 and TRBJ1-5; D perhaps matches TRBD1 (6 bases). The TCR sequence derives from a human donor who received a liver transplant. This CDR3 reads CAWSSRDTQHF. CDR3 sequence (DNA): TGTGCCTGGAGTTCCCGGGACACCCAGCATTTT.